This TCR beta chain was identified in a study of identical twins. Germline loops: CDR1 MNHEY, CDR2 SVGEGT. V dropped 4 bases and J dropped 6 bases, with 13 bases sitting between them. The CDR3 length is 15 residues. MiXCR, run by TCRdb on the 5' RACE reads, gives a single entry per CDR3 protein. This table holds hundreds of thousands of distinct CDR3 sequences, over 8.5% found once. This clonotype was counted a few times. The same specimen was also included in a second study, on yellow fever vaccine responses in identical twins.

Sequenced material: PBMCs. The TCR comes from a woman younger than 30 in good health. The V and J genes are TRBV6-2 or TRBV6-3 and TRBJ2-6; D not resolved. The CDR3 sequence is CASSSLWVAANVLTF. The CDR3 DNA follows: TGTGCCAGCAGTTCGTTGTGGGTGGCGGCCAACGTCCTGACTTTC.